The 11 T cell receptor beta chains below were found in one sample sequenced in a study of blood T cell repertoires in COVID-19. TCRdb keeps only in-frame clones here, not all; method: immunoSEQ multiplex PCR. This sample has 250,000 or so clones, with about 90% found just once. Sequenced input: peripheral blood. The receptors originated from a man younger than 35 with active or convalescent COVID-19.

In DNA, the CDR3 is TGTGCCAGCAGTTACGTCCAGGGGGCGACAGATACGCAGTATTTT. Amino acid sequence: CASSYVQGATDTQYF. The gene calls are TRBV6-6 and TRBJ2-3; 8 bases are a match to TRBD1. Germline-derived CDR1 and CDR2 are MNHNY and SVGAGI (reference sequence). J lost 3 bases, V lost 2 bases, and 4 bases had no gene match. CDR3 size: 15 residues.

CDR3 sequence reads: CASSSPSGRAIYEQYF. The CDR3 region has the DNA TGTGCCAGCAGCTCCCCTAGCGGGAGGGCCATCTACGAGCAGTACTTC. The chain carries TRBV7-2 and TRBJ2-7, with 12 positions matching TRBD2. There are 16 residues in the CDR3. CDR1 is SGHTA and CDR2 is FQGNSA in the germline V gene. V shed 4 bases, J shed 3 bases, and the junction held 7 bases outside the gene matches. The full variable domain, with the rest looked up from reference TRBV7-2 and TRBJ2-7, is GAGVSQSPSNKVTEKGKDVELRCDPISGHTALYWYRQSLGQGLEFLIYFQGNSAPDKSGLPSDRFSAERTGGSVSTLTIQRTQQEDSAVYLCASSSPSGRAIYEQYFGPGTRLTVT.

This clone was detected once. The gene calls are TRBV5-1 and TRBJ1-4; tentative D call: TRBD1 (6 bases). V was shortened by 5 bases and J by 6 bases, with 17 bases between the two germline ends. The CDR3 is made up of 15 amino acids. Germline V CDR1 and CDR2: SGHRS, YFSETQ. The CDR3 here is CASRPSGARDEKLFF. The CDR3 nucleotides read TGCGCCAGCAGACCCTCAGGGGCGCGGGATGAAAAACTGTTTTTT. The variable domain in full, with the rest retrieved from reference TRBV5-1 and TRBJ1-4, is KAGVTQTPRYLIKTRGQQVTLSCSPISGHRSVSWYQQTPGQGLQFLFEYFSETQRNKGNFPGRFSGRQFSNSRSEMNVSTLELGDSALYLCASRPSGARDEKLFFGSGTQLSVL.

This chain joins TRBV27 and TRBJ1-2; 11 positions agree with TRBD1. This CDR3 is 15 amino acids long. The V gene end was trimmed by 4 bases and the J gene end by 3 bases; junction bases not matched to a gene: 4. In germline, CDR1 is MNHEY, CDR2 SMNVEV (reference sequence). The CDR3 region has the DNA TGTGCCAGCAGTTCATTGGGACAGGGGGACTATGGCTACACCTTC. Its protein is CASSSLGQGDYGYTF.

The J gene is TRBJ2-1, the V gene TRBV7-9, with TRBD2 matching 8 bases. The CDR3 extends over 19 amino acids. Per the germline V gene, CDR1 is SEHNR and CDR2 is FQNEAQ (reference sequence). J was trimmed by 0 bases and V by 5 bases; bases with no gene match: 15. CDR3 loop: CASSRARGAGASSYNEQFF. CDR3 bases: TGTGCCAGCAGCCGAGCCCGGGGAGCGGGGGCCAGCTCCTACAATGAGCAGTTCTTC.

The chain couples TRBV5-1 to TRBJ1-1; D might be TRBD1 (6 bases). The germline V gene has CDR1 SGHRS and CDR2 YFSETQ. The CDR3 covers 15 residues. The germline V and J ends were trimmed by 4 bases and 1 base, with 14 bases remaining between them. This CDR3 reads CASSLLQGKNTEAFF. DNA for the CDR3: TGCGCCAGCAGCCTCCTACAGGGCAAGAACACTGAAGCTTTCTTT.

The chain combines TRBV5-4 with TRBJ1-1, with 7 bases matching TRBD1. Germline V gene data show CDR1 as SGHNT and CDR2 as YYREEE (reference sequence). The CDR3 contains 16 residues. V lost 2 bases and J lost 3; bases outside the gene matches: 10. In nucleotides, the CDR3 is TGTGCCAGCAGCTTAGGCAGGGGGTTGCAGGACACTGAAGCTTTCTTT. Its protein is CASSLGRGLQDTEAFF.

The chain is built from TRBV7-9 and TRBJ1-1; 9 bases are shared with TRBD1. Per the germline V gene, CDR1 is SEHNR and CDR2 is FQNEAQ (reference sequence). The CDR3 runs to 14 residues. Losses at the gene ends were 1 base for V and 5 bases for J; bases not matched to a gene: 2. The CDR3 region is CASSLEQGATEAFF. The CDR3 DNA is TGTGCCAGCAGCTTAGAACAGGGGGCGACTGAAGCTTTCTTT.

The chain uses TRBV2 and TRBJ1-5, with D unclear. Germline CDR1 and CDR2: SNHLY and FYNNEI. The germline V and J ends were trimmed by 1 base and 7 bases, with 17 bases remaining between them. This CDR3 has 16 amino acids. The CDR3 DNA is TGTGCCAGCAGTGAAGAATCGGGGAGGTTTGGACAGCCCCAGCATTTT. As protein: CASSEESGRFGQPQHF.

The genes are TRBV14 and TRBJ2-7, with TRBD2 identical over 11 bases. The CDR3 runs 18 residues. J was trimmed by 5 bases and V by 4 bases; bases with no gene match: 16. Germline CDR1 reads SGHDN; CDR2 reads FVKESK. The CDR3 DNA follows: TGTGCCAGCAGCCCGACCTCGATTCTAGCGGGGGGTCGGGACGAGCAGTACTTC. Translating gives CASSPTSILAGGRDEQYF. The full variable domain, its missing parts supplied by reference TRBV14 and TRBJ2-7, is EAGVTQFPSHSVIEKGQTVTLRCDPISGHDNLYWYRRVMGKEIKFLLHFVKESKQDESGMPNNRFLAERTGGTYSTLKVQPAELEDSGVYFCASSPTSILAGGRDEQYFGPGTRLTVT.

This clone was counted a single time. This sequence joins TRBV3-1 (or the pseudogene TRBV3-2) and TRBJ1-1, with D possibly being TRBD1 (5 bases). Germline V gene data show CDR1 as LGHDT and CDR2 as YNNKEL (reference sequence). The CDR3 covers 17 residues. Between the trimmed V and J ends, which lost 1 base and 0 bases, there was a span of 15 bases. For the CDR3, the DNA is TGTGCCAGCAGCCAAGGACAAATAGACAGTATGAACACTGAAGCTTTCTTT. It specifies CASSQGQIDSMNTEAFF.